This is a list of T cell receptor beta chains from one sample in a study of breast tumors, draining lymph nodes, adjacent tissues. MiXCR was run by TCRdb on the multiplex PCR reads, yielding one entry per CDR3 protein. Of 200,000 or so distinct CDR3 sequences detected, 30% to 40% appear once; the ten largest clones hold over 4%. The specimen was axillary lymph node tissue. The receptors originated from a female donor with breast cancer. Some clones in this sample may be carry-over from other donors' samples. CDR3s include the opening cysteine and the closing phenylalanine or tryptophan. The D gene is left open where the match is weak. Clone size, where shown, is once, few, many, or a class for clones that have expanded.

many	TRBV6-1	TRBD1	TRBJ1-5	CASSTARGQGQPQHF	TGTGCCAGCAGCACAGCCAGGGGGCAGGGGCAGCCCCAGCATTTT
.	TRBV6-5	TRBD1	TRBJ2-2	CASRRQGASTGELFF	TGTGCCAGCAGGCGACAGGGGGCTAGCACCGGAGAGCTGTTTTTT
.	TRBV29-1	TRBD2	TRBJ2-3	CSPASGSGTQYF	TGCAGCCCGGCTAGCGGGAGTGGTACGCAGTATTTT
.	TRBV24-1	TRBD1	TRBJ2-7	CSARASGQGAYEQYF	TGCAGTGCTAGAGCCTCGGGACAGGGGGCCTACGAGCAGTACTTC
many	TRBV30	.	TRBJ1-3	CAWTDLSIGGNTIYF	TGTGCCTGGACTGACCTTTCCATCGGTGGAAACACCATATATTTT
.	TRBV27	.	TRBJ2-2	CASRLKRVPTTGELFF	TGTGCCAGCAGGTTAAAGAGGGTCCCAACAACCGGGGAGCTGTTTTTT
many	TRBV18	.	TRBJ2-1	CASSFGSDNEQFF	TGTGCCAGCTCATTCGGGTCCGACAATGAGCAGTTCTTC
many	TRBV20-1	TRBD2	TRBJ2-3	CSARWEGNTDTQYF	TGCAGTGCTAGGTGGGAGGGGAACACAGATACGCAGTATTTT
.	TRBV12-3/TRBV12-4	.	TRBJ1-2	CASSSNFGQLYGYTF	TGTGCCAGCAGTTCTAACTTCGGACAGCTCTATGGCTACACCTTC
.	TRBV7-8	TRBD1	TRBJ1-1	CASSSGTANTEAFF	TGTGCCAGCAGCTCCGGGACAGCCAACACTGAAGCTTTCTTT
.	TRBV18	.	TRBJ2-2	CASSPLLVSGNTGELFF	TGTGCCAGCTCACCCCTTCTGGTTAGCGGAAACACCGGGGAGCTGTTTTTT
.	TRBV12-3/TRBV12-4	TRBD2	TRBJ2-3	CASRPGRADTQYF	TGTGCCAGCAGACCCGGGAGGGCAGATACGCAGTATTTT
many	TRBV5-1	.	TRBJ2-3	CASSTGGGTDTQYF	TGCGCCAGCAGCACAGGGGGGGGCACAGATACGCAGTATTTT
many	TRBV20-1	.	TRBJ1-1	CSAREIGWGEAFF	TGCAGTGCTAGAGAGATAGGCTGGGGTGAAGCTTTCTTT
many	TRBV7-9	.	TRBJ2-5	CASSLGSSGSRETQYF	TGTGCCAGCAGCTTAGGTAGTAGCGGCTCTCGGGAGACCCAGTACTTC
.	TRBV5-1	.	TRBJ1-2	CDSSFYICSAGTANYGYTF	.
many	TRBV14	.	TRBJ2-1	CASSQVRESEQFF	TGTGCCAGCAGCCAAGTAAGGGAGTCGGAGCAGTTCTTC
many	TRBV20-1	.	TRBJ2-1	CSEVGPGNEQFF	TGCAGTGAAGTTGGCCCGGGGAATGAGCAGTTCTTC
.	TRBV7-2	TRBD2	TRBJ2-3	CASSKQGGSSDTQYF	TGTGCCAGCAGCAAGCAGGGCGGGAGTTCAGATACGCAGTATTTT
few	TRBV7-6	.	TRBJ1-1	CASSLDFEGVTEAFF	TGTGCCAGCAGCTTAGACTTTGAGGGGGTGACTGAAGCTTTCTTT
.	TRBV6-6	.	TRBJ2-1	CASDEGGGEQFF	TGTGCCAGCGACGAGGGGGGAGGTGAGCAGTTCTTC
many	TRBV9	.	TRBJ1-2	CASSKVGRANYGYTF	TGTGCCAGCAGCAAAGTAGGGCGTGCTAACTATGGCTACACCTTC
.	TRBV15	.	TRBJ2-1	CAASSFNGGGNNEQFF	TGTGCCGCCAGCAGCTTTAACGGGGGTGGAAACAATGAGCAGTTCTTC
once	TRBV6-5	.	TRBJ1-1	CASRVTGSMNTEAFF	TGTGCCAGCAGGGTTACAGGGAGCATGAACACTGAAGCTTTCTTT
.	TRBV4-1	.	TRBJ1-3	CASSQGSLVSENTIYF	TGCGCCAGCAGCCAAGGGTCCTTGGTTAGTGAGAACACAATATATTTT